This TCR beta chain was identified during a study of T cell responses to AZD1222 COVID-19 vaccine (dated by TCRdb to about 2021). Study-level background: TCR sequencing was performed for more than 230 trial participants, of whom roughly 200 were given two doses of AZD1222 and around 25 were given two doses of MenACWY control vaccine. Trial participants were enrolled into age subgroups of 18-55, 56-69 and 70-plus years, which contained roughly 150, 30 and 60 TCR-sequenced participants, respectively. Results and caveats for the whole study, not just this receptor: Because no day 14 peak-response samples were available, repertoires were characterized only after the peak T cell response. After two AZD1222 doses, spike-specific TCR breadth and depth were significantly higher than at day 0 and than in MenACWY recipients. Reportedly, close to half of the unique spike-specific TCRs recognized epitopes lying outside the regions that are mutated in the B.1.351 and B.1.1.7 variants. CD4 TCRs associated with the vaccine covered the entire spike protein, and the dominant responses were in regions 160-218 and 743-854. Participants were mostly white British and included more females than males, and it was suggested by the authors that clonal diversity may have been underestimated. Conclusions about previously exposed vaccinees are limited because only five to seven AZD1222 recipients were SARS-CoV-2 seropositive at baseline. In the small 56-69-year group, the increase in depth fell short of significance, most likely because of low power.

This clone has more than one count but fewer than ten. The antigen it recognizes is unknown. Base qualities are not recorded, but no much larger clone differs from it by a single base. The CDR3 regions of human TCRbeta chains were analyzed by immunosequencing. Per the original workflow: TCRs in the repertoires were matched against a reference library of SARS-CoV-2-specific TCRs that had been generated with the MIRA antigen-specificity platform. Breadth meant the fraction of unique TCRs that were SARS-CoV-2-associated, whereas depth meant the fraction of total T cells that were SARS-CoV-2-associated. Using the MIRA data, each spike-specific TCR was mapped to the spike region that the TCR reacts to and placed in a CD4 or CD8 class. Log10-transformed breadth and depth values were compared by one-way ANOVA with Sidak's multiple comparisons tests. Entries here come from immuneACCESS through TCRdb and include only in-frame sequences with V and J called. Some clones fail to appear in such tables; in the studies checked, an unresolved V gene covers under half of the shortfall, and the cause of the remainder is unknown. The V and J calls and clone size are taken from that table; D and trimming were inferred from the DNA. For this sample the table gives 15,000 to 20,000 clones, of which 85% to 90% were detected only once. In total, the top ten clones hold 8.7% of the sample.

In light of the paper, this sample's time point label describes: about 28 days (+/-7) after the second vaccine dose. AZD1222 recipients whose second dose came at about 4 weeks and those whose second dose came at about 12 weeks were combined into one group, since spike-specific TCR depth and breadth did not differ between the two schedules. Samples from vaccinated people were obtained from the UK trials COV001 and COV002, which included a single-blind randomized controlled phase 2/3 trial of AZD1222 (ChAdOx1 nCoV-19) in healthy adults. Trial participant PBMC samples were collected at day 0 and day 28 after the second dose for TCRbeta chain sequencing. From cysteine to phenylalanine, the CDR3 is 17 amino acids long. Only CDR3 DNA remains: 51 bases, in frame from the first base. The germline V end is reduced by 3 bases and the J end by 0 bases; junction bases left unmatched: 7. The CDR1 and CDR2 encoded by the germline V gene (reference sequence) are SEHNR and FQNEAQ.

The TCR was taken from an adult who received the AZD1222 COVID-19 vaccine. The material sequenced was peripheral blood, taken 28 days after the second AZD1222 dose. The chain couples TRBV7-9 to TRBJ2-1, with 8 junctional bases fitting TRBD2. Read as DNA, the sequence is TGTGCCAGCAGCTTTTTTGCGGGGGGCACCTCCTACAATGAGCAGTTCTTC. It is translated as CASSFFAGGTSYNEQFF. Supplemented by the reference TRBV7-9 and TRBJ2-1 proteins around the CDR3, the complete variable domain is DTGVSQNPRHKITKRGQNVTFRCDPISEHNRLYWYRQTLGQGPEFLTYFQNEAQLEKSRLLSDRFSAERPKGSFSTLEIQRTEQGDSAMYLCASSFFAGGTSYNEQFFGPGTRLTVL.